This TCR beta chain was obtained from a study of blood T cell repertoires in COVID-19. Across the study: Donors in the United States, Italy and Spain gave samples during acute or convalescent COVID-19. T cells, B-cell-depleted T cells, or PBMCs supplied cDNA or gDNA.

Germline CDR1 is SGHVS and CDR2 is FNYEAQ. The CDR3 sequence is 13 residues long. Trimming pared 1 base from V and 5 bases from J, leaving 8 bases between. Per the original methods: Cell counts per sample came from amplifying reference gene primers. Measured with immunoSEQ multiplex PCR; TCRdb has only the in-frame clones, and not every one. D and trimming were read from the DNA, whereas the V and J calls and clone size are those reported in that table. Of roughly 52,000 clones in the sample, about 83% are singletons; the top ten hold approximately 23%. The receptor was derived from a woman older than 75 with acute or convalescent COVID-19. The rearrangement joins TRBV7-6 to TRBJ2-5; a weak D match, TRBD2 (6 bases). Sequencing was carried out using peripheral blood. The CDR3 nucleotides read TGTGCCAGCAGCTTAGGGCTAGCGGAGACCCAGTACTTC. It specifies CASSLGLAETQYF.